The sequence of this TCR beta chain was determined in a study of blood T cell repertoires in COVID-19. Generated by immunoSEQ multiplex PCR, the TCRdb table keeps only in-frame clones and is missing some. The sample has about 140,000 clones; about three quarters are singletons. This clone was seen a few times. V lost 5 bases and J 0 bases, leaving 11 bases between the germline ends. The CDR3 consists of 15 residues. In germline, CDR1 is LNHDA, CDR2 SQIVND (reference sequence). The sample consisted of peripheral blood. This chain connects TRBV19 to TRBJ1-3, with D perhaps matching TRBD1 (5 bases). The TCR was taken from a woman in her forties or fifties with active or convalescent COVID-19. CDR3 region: CASSAWGDSGNTIYF. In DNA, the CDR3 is TGTGCCAGTAGTGCGTGGGGGGACTCTGGAAACACCATATATTTT.